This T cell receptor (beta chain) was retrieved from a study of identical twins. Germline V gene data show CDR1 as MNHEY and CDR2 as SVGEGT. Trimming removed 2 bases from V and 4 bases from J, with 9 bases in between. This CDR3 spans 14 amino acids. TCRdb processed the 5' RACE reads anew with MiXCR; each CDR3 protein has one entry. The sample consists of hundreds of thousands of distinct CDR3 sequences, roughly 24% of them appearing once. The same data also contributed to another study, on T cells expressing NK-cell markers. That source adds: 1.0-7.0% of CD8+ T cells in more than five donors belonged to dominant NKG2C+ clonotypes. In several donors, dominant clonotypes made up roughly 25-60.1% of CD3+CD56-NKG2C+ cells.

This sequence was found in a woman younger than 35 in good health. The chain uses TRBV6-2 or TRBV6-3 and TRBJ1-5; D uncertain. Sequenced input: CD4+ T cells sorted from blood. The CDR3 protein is CASSYGYRNQPQHF. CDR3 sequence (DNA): TGTGCCAGCAGTTACGGGTATCGGAATCAGCCCCAGCATTTT.